Shown below are 12 T cell receptor beta chains from a single sample sequenced in a study of Ad26.COV2.S vaccination and SARS-CoV-2 variants. Assay: immunoSEQ multiplex PCR; the TCRdb copy retains only in-frame clones and omits some. The sample yields roughly 92,000 clones, 82% seen once. The sequencing here drew on peripheral blood, taken after recovery from COVID-19. The origin of the receptors is a human donor who had recovered from COVID-19.

The chain's CDR3 is CATSRARGDEQYF. In DNA form, the CDR3 reads TGTGCCACCAGCAGAGCCAGGGGCGACGAGCAGTACTTC. The chain uses TRBV15 and TRBJ2-7; maybe TRBD1 (6 bases). The germline gives CDR1 LNHNV, CDR2 YYDKDF (reference sequence). The CDR3 is made up of 13 amino acids. V dropped 1 base and J dropped 5 bases, with 9 bases sitting between them.

The rearrangement uses TRBV5-1 and TRBJ1-3; D perhaps matches TRBD1 (6 bases). Germline CDR1 reads SGHRS; CDR2 reads YFSETQ. Trimming cost V 7 bases and J 4 bases, with 15 bases left between them. The CDR3 runs to 14 residues. The DNA of the CDR3 is TGCGCCAGCGGCGAACAGGGTGGCGGAAACACCATATATTTT. It is translated as CASGEQGGGNTIYF.

The genes are TRBV4-1 and TRBJ2-3, with D perhaps assigned TRBD1 or TRBD2 (5 bases each). The V and J ends lost 1 base and 1 base respectively, with 15 bases between them. There are 17 residues in the CDR3. Germline CDR1 reads MGHRA; CDR2 reads YSYEKL. The CDR3 is CASSQAGPREGTDTQYF. In nucleotides, the CDR3 is TGCGCCAGCAGCCAAGCGGGGCCCAGGGAAGGCACAGATACGCAGTATTTT.

The rearrangement links TRBV14 to TRBJ2-7, with 10 bases fitting TRBD2. J gave up 5 bases and V 4 bases, and 8 bases lay outside the gene matches. This CDR3 is built from 15 residues. The germline CDR1 and CDR2 sequences are SGHDN and FVKESK. CDR3 amino acids: CASSPPSGRADEQYF. The CDR3 nucleotides read TGTGCCAGCAGCCCCCCTAGCGGGAGAGCGGACGAGCAGTACTTC.

J is TRBJ1-2 and V is TRBV9; 11 nucleotides agree with TRBD1. Looked up from germline, CDR1 is SGDLS and CDR2 is YYNGEE. J gave up 8 bases and V 3 bases, and 18 bases lay outside the gene matches. This CDR3 comprises 18 residues. CDR3 nucleotides: TGTGCCAGCAGCGACCCCCACCGGACAGGGGGCGCCTTAAGGGGCTACACCTTC. It translates to CASSDPHRTGGALRGYTF.

Turning to this clone: An end of the junction does not agree with germline; a read error may underlie this. The chain is built from TRBV6-1 and TRBJ2-7, with 8 bases fitting TRBD1. Germline loops: CDR1 MNHNS, CDR2 SASEGT. The CDR3 is 18 amino acids. The chain's CDR3 is CASSEGAGGGLFIYGQYF. The CDR3 DNA is TGTGCCAGCAGTGAAGGGGCAGGGGGCGGATTATTTATCTACGGGCAGTACTTC.

The J gene is TRBJ1-4, the V gene TRBV28, with 8 bases aligning to TRBD1. Germline loops: CDR1 MDHEN, CDR2 SYDVKM. The CDR3 is made up of 15 amino acids. Losses at the gene ends were 4 bases for V and 6 bases for J; bases not matched to a gene: 7. The CDR3 coding sequence is TGTGCCAGCAGTTCAATGGACAGGGTGGATGAAAAACTGTTTTTT. This encodes CASSSMDRVDEKLFF. The full variable domain, with the rest looked up from reference TRBV28 and TRBJ1-4, is DVKVTQSSRYLVKRTGEKVFLECVQDMDHENMFWYRQDPGLGLRLIYFSYDVKMKEKGDIPEGYSVSREKKERFSLILESASTNQTSMYLCASSSMDRVDEKLFFGSGTQLSVL.

This clone was recorded once. The V call is TRBV6-6, the J call TRBJ2-1; no clear D. CDR1 and CDR2 from the germline V gene are MNHNY and SVGAGI (reference sequence). V gave up 8 bases and J gave up 4 bases, with 6 bases separating them. The CDR3 contains 11 residues. For the CDR3, the DNA is TGTGCCAGCGCGCGGTACAATGAGCAGTTCTTC. Translated, it gives CASARYNEQFF.

The chain uses TRBV7-9 and TRBJ2-1, with TRBD2 matching over 12 bases. V was pared by 4 bases and J by 9 bases, with 7 bases of the junction left unmatched. CDR3 length: 15 amino acids. Germline CDR1 and CDR2: SEHNR and FQNEAQ (reference sequence). CDR3 nucleotide sequence: TGTGCCAGCAGCTACGGACTAGCGGGAAAGGGTGAGCAGTTCTTC. Translated: CASSYGLAGKGEQFF.

This chain uses TRBV28 with TRBJ1-4, with a possible D match to TRBD1 (6 bases). CDR1 is MDHEN, CDR2 SYDVKM, per germline. This CDR3 region has 16 residues. V shed 3 bases and J shed 2 bases, with 13 bases lying between them. In DNA form, the CDR3 reads TGTGCCAGCAGTTTGCAGGGGCTCGGGACTAATGAAAAACTGTTTTTT. It encodes CASSLQGLGTNEKLFF.

V and J are TRBV2 and TRBJ1-2; D is undetermined. Trimming pared 6 bases from V and 4 bases from J, leaving 9 bases between. Germline assignment: CDR1 SNHLY and CDR2 FYNNEI. This CDR3 contains 12 residues. CDR3 DNA: TGTGCCAGCAGCCGTCACAGCTATGGCTACACCTTC. As protein: CASSRHSYGYTF.

The chain carries TRBV6-1 and TRBJ1-4; 11 bases fit TRBD1. Per the germline V gene, CDR1 is MNHNS and CDR2 is SASEGT. V was clipped by 3 bases and J by 6 bases; unmatched bases: 3. This CDR3 is 15 amino acids long. CDR3 bases: TGTGCCAGCAGTGATTTGGGACAGGGGGATGAAAAACTGTTTTTT. Its translation is CASSDLGQGDEKLFF.